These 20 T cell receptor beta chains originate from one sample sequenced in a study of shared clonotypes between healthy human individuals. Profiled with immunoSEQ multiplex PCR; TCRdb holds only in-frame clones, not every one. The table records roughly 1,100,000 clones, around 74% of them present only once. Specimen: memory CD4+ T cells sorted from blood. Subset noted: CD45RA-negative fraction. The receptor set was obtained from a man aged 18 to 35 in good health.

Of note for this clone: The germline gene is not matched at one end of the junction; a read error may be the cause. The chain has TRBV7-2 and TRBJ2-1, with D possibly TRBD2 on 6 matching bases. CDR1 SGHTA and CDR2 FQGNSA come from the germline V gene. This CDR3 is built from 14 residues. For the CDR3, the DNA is TGTGCCAGCAGCATGGGGGGTCCCCCCCTGGGGTCGATCTTC. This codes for CASSMGGPPLGSIF.

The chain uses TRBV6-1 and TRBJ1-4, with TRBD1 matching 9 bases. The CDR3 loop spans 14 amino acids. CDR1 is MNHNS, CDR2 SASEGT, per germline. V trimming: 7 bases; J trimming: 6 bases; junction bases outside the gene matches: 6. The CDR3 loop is CASTQTGGYEKLFF. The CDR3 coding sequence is TGTGCCAGCACCCAGACAGGGGGGTATGAAAAACTGTTTTTT.

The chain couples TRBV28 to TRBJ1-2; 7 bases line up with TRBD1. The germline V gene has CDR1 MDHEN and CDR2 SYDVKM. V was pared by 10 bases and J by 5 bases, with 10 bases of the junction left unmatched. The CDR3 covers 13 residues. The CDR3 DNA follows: TGTGCCATCCAGGACAGGATGGAATATGGCTACACCTTC. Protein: CAIQDRMEYGYTF.

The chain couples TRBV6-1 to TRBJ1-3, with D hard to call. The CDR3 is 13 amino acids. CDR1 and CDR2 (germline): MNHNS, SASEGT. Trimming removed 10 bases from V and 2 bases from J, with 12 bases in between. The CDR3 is CATAGVAGNTIYF. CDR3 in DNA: TGTGCCACCGCCGGGGTTGCTGGAAACACCATATATTTT.

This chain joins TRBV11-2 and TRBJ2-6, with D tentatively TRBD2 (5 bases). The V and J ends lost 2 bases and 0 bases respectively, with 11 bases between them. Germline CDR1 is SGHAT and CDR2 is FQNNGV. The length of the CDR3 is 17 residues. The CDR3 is CASSLRGFISGANVLTF. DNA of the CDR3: TGTGCCAGCAGCTTACGGGGTTTTATCTCTGGGGCCAACGTCCTGACTTTC.

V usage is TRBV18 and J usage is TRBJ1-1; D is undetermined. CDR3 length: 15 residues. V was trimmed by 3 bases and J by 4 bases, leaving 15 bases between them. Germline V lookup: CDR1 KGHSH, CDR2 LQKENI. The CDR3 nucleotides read TGTGCCAGCTCACCCCAGGAGGGATGGGGCACTGAAGCTTTCTTT. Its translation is CASSPQEGWGTEAFF.

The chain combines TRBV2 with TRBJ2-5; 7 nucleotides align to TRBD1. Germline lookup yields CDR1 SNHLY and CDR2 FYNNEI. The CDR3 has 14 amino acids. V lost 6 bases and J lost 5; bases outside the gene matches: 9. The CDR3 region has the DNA TGTGCCAGCAGAGAAACCGGGACAGTCGAGACCCAGTACTTC. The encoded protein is CASRETGTVETQYF.

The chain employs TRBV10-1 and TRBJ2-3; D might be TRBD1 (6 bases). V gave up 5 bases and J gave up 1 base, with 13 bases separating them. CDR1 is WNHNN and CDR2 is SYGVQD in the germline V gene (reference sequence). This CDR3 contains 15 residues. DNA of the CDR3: TGCGCCAGCAGTCAGCCAGGGGCTGGCACAGATACGCAGTATTTT. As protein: CASSQPGAGTDTQYF.

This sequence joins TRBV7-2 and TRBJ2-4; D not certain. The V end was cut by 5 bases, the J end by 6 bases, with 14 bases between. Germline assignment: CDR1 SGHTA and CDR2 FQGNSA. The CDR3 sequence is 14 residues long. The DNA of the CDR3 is TGTGCCAGCAGCCCCGCACTTAAGCCAAACATTCAGTACTTC. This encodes CASSPALKPNIQYF.

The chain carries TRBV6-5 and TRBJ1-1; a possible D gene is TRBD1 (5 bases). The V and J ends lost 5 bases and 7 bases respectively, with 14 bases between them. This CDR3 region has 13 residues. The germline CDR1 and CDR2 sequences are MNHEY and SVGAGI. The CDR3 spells CASSRPGLVEAFF. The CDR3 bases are TGTGCCAGCAGTCGCCCAGGGTTGGTTGAAGCTTTCTTT.

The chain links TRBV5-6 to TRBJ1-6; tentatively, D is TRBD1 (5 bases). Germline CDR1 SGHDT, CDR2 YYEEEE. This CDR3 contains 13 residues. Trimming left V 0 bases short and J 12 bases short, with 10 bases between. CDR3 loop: CASSLALGVPLHF. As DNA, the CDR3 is TGTGCCAGCAGCTTGGCCTTGGGGGTACCCCTCCACTTT.

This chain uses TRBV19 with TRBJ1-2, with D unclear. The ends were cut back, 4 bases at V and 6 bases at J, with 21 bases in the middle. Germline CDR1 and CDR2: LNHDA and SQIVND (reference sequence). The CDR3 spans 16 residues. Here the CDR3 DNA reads TGTGCCAGTAGTACCTCCGGACGGAGCCCGGCGGATGGCTACACCTTC. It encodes CASSTSGRSPADGYTF.

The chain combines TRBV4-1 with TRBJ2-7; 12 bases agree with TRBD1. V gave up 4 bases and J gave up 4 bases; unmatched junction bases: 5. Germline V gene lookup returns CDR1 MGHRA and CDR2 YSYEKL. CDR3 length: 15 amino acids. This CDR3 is CASSPPGQGAYEQYF. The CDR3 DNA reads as TGCGCCAGCAGCCCACCGGGACAGGGGGCTTACGAGCAGTACTTC.

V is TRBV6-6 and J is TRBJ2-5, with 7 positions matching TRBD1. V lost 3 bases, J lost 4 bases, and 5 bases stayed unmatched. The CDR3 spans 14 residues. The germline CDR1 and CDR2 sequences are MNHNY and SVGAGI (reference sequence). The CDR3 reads CASSYLGQRETQYF. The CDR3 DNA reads TGTGCCAGCAGTTATTTGGGACAGAGAGAGACCCAGTACTTC.

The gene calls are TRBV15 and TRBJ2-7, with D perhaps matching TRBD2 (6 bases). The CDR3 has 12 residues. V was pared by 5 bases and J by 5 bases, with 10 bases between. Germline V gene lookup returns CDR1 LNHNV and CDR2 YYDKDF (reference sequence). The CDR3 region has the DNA TGTGCCACCAGCTTAGGAGGGAACGAGCAGTACTTC. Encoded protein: CATSLGGNEQYF.

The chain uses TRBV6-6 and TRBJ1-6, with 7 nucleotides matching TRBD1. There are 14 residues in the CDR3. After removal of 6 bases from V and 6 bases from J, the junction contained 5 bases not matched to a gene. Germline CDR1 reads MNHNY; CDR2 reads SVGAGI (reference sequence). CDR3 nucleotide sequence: TGTGCCAGCAGCAAGGACAGGCCTAATTCACCCCTCCACTTT. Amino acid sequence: CASSKDRPNSPLHF.

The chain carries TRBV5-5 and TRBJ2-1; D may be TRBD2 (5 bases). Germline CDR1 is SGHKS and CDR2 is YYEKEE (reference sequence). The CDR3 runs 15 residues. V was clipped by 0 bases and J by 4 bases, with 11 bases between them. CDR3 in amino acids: CASSLDGLAYNEQFF. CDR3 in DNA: TGTGCCAGCAGCTTGGACGGACTCGCGTACAATGAGCAGTTCTTC.

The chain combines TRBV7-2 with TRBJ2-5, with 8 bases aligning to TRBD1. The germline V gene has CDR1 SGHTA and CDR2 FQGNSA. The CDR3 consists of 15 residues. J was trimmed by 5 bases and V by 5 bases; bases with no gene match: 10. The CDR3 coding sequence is TGTGCCAGCAGCGAAGGCCAGGGGGCGGGTGAGACCCAGTACTTC. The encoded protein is CASSEGQGAGETQYF.

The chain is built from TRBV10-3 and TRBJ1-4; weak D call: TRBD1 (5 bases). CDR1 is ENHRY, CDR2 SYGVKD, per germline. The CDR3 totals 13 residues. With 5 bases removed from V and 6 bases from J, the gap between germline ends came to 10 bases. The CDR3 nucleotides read TGTGCCATCAGTCCGGGGGGGGATGAAAAACTGTTTTTT. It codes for CAISPGGDEKLFF.

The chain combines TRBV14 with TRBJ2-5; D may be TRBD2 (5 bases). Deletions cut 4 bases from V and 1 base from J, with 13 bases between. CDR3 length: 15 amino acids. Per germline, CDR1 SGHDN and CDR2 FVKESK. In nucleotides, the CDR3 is TGTGCCAGCAGCCGACCTGGACTGATCCAAGAGACCCAGTACTTC. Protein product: CASSRPGLIQETQYF.